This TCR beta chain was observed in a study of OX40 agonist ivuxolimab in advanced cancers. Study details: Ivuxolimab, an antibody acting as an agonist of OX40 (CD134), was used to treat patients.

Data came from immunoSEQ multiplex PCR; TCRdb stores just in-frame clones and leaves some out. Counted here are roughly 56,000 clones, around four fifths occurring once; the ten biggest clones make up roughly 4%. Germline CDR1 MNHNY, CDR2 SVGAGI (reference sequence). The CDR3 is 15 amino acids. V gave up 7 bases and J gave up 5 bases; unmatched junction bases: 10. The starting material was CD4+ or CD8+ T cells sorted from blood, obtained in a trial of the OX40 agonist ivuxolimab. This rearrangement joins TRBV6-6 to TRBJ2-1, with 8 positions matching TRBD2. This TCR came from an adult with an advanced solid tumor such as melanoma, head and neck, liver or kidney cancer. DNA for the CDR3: TGTGCCAGCAAAACGCCGGGGGGGCCGAACAATGAGCAGTTCTTC. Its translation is CASKTPGGPNNEQFF.